These 8 T cell receptor beta chains were sequenced from one sample in a study of vaccination effects on CD4 cells after COVID-19. The antigens of these receptors remain unknown. The ViraFEST assay expanded antigen-specific CD4+ T cells with viral peptide pools before sequencing. Scientists isolated CD4+ T cells after an approximately ten-day culture period ended. From March to December 2020, the person had a SARS-CoV-2 infection that was confirmed by PCR. Some clones are missing from TCRdb's copy, which holds only in-frame ones; the method was immunoSEQ multiplex PCR. The sample lists under 80,000 clones, around 70% seen once, with about 5% in the top ten. The material sequenced was CD4+ T cells from PBMCs cultured with HIV peptides, taken before COVID-19 vaccination. The subset here: HIV-1 Nef peptide pool negative control/reference culture. The receptors shown here come from a human donor who had a prior SARS-CoV-2 infection.

The chain combines TRBV2 with TRBJ2-7, with D possibly TRBD1 on 6 matching bases. Per the germline V gene, CDR1 is SNHLY and CDR2 is FYNNEI. The CDR3 consists of 17 residues. V lost 7 bases, J lost 1 base, and 23 bases lay in between. The CDR3 region has the DNA TGTGCCAGCACTAACCCCTGGGAAGGGACACCTTCCTACGAGCAGTACTTC. Translation: CASTNPWEGTPSYEQYF.

The chain carries TRBV4-2 and TRBJ2-3; 7 bases fit TRBD2. Losses at the gene ends were 4 bases for V and 0 bases for J; bases not matched to a gene: 19. This CDR3 contains 20 residues. In germline, CDR1 is LGHNA, CDR2 YNFKEQ. The CDR3 region is CASSRVGASGTLTSTDTQYF. As DNA, the CDR3 is TGTGCCAGCAGCCGGGTTGGGGCTAGCGGAACACTTACTAGCACAGATACGCAGTATTTT.

The V and J genes are TRBV30 and TRBJ2-7, with 12 bases matching TRBD1. Germline CDR1 GTSNPN, CDR2 SVGIG (reference sequence). V lost 0 bases, J lost 4 bases, and 4 bases stayed unmatched. CDR3 length: 15 residues. The CDR3 coding sequence is TGTGCCTGGAGTGTCAGGGACAGGGGGCAGTACGAGCAGTACTTC. It specifies CAWSVRDRGQYEQYF.

The chain is built from TRBV30 and TRBJ2-7, with 7 bases matching TRBD2. V lost 5 bases and J lost 4; bases outside the gene matches: 11. CDR1 and CDR2 from the germline V gene are GTSNPN and SVGIG (reference sequence). The CDR3 is made up of 14 amino acids. This chain's CDR3 is CAWETGLSPYEQYF. The DNA of the CDR3 is TGTGCCTGGGAGACGGGACTAAGCCCTTACGAGCAGTACTTC.

This clone was seen a few times. The same CDR3 arises from other DNA sequences in this sample as well. This sequence joins TRBV7-2 and TRBJ2-5, with D maybe TRBD2 (6 bases). This CDR3 comprises 14 residues. V gave up 1 base and J gave up 2 bases, with 8 bases separating them. Germline V CDR1 and CDR2: SGHTA, FQGNSA. The CDR3 loop is CASSLVAAQETQYF. In DNA, the CDR3 is TGTGCCAGCAGCTTAGTAGCGGCGCAAGAGACCCAGTACTTC.

The rearrangement links TRBV4-2 to TRBJ2-5; a possible D gene is TRBD2 (5 bases). V lost 1 base, J lost 5 bases, and 11 bases lay in between. Germline V CDR1 and CDR2: LGHNA, YNFKEQ. This CDR3 has 14 amino acids. DNA of the CDR3: TGTGCCAGCAGCCAAGTTCGGGGTGAGGAGACCCAGTACTTC. Its protein product is CASSQVRGEETQYF.

The chain carries TRBV7-8 and TRBJ1-2, with D maybe TRBD1 (5 bases). The CDR3 is 14 amino acids. Looked up from germline, CDR1 is SGHVS and CDR2 is FQNEAQ. The V and J ends lost 1 base and 4 bases respectively, with 10 bases between them. The CDR3 protein is CASSLDAGSYGYTF. The DNA for the CDR3 is TGTGCCAGCAGCTTAGATGCAGGGTCCTATGGCTACACCTTC.

J is TRBJ1-5 and V is TRBV6-1; a possible D gene is TRBD1 (5 bases). The V end was cut by 1 base, the J end by 5 bases, with 9 bases between. CDR1 and CDR2 (germline): MNHNS, SASEGT. There are 14 residues in the CDR3. As DNA, the CDR3 is TGTGCCAGCAGTGAAGGGACAAGTTATCAGCCCCAGCATTTT. This gives the protein CASSEGTSYQPQHF.